This T cell receptor beta chain was documented in a study of T cell responses to AZD1222 COVID-19 vaccine. Notes on the study in general: White British donors predominated, females outnumbered males, and clonal diversity was possibly underestimated. Baseline serostatus was positive in only a handful of AZD1222 recipients.

Generated by immunoSEQ multiplex PCR, the TCRdb table keeps only in-frame clones and is missing some. The sample contains approximately 100,000 clones, just under 95% of which appear only once. The V gene's germline CDR1 is LNHDA and CDR2 SQIVND (reference sequence). The CDR3 length is 18 residues. V shed 3 bases and J 5 bases; nucleotides not matched to a gene: 12. As to this clone: The target antigen is unknown.

The clonotype comes from an adult in good health. The chain uses TRBV19 and TRBJ1-4; 10 bases agree with TRBD1. The material was peripheral blood, obtained on day 0 of AZD1222 vaccination. The CDR3 DNA reads as TGTGCCAGTAGTATGAGGGACAGGGGACGACGGGCAAATGAAAAACTGTTTTTT. It encodes CASSMRDRGRRANEKLFF.